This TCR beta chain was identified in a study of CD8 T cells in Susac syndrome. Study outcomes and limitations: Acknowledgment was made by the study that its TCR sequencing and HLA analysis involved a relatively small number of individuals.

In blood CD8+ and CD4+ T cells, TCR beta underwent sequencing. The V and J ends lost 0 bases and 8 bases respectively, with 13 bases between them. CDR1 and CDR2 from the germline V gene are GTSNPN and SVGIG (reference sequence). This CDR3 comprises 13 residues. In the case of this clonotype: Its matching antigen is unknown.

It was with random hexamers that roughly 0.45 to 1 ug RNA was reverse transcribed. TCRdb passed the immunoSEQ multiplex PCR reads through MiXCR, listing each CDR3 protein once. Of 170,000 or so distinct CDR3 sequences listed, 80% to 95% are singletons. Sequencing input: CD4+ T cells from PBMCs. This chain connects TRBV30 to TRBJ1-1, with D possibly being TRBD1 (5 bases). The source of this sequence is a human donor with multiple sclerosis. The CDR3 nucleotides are TGTGCCTGGAGTGTAAGGGGAGTTTCCGAAGCTTTCTTT. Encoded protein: CAWSVRGVSEAFF.